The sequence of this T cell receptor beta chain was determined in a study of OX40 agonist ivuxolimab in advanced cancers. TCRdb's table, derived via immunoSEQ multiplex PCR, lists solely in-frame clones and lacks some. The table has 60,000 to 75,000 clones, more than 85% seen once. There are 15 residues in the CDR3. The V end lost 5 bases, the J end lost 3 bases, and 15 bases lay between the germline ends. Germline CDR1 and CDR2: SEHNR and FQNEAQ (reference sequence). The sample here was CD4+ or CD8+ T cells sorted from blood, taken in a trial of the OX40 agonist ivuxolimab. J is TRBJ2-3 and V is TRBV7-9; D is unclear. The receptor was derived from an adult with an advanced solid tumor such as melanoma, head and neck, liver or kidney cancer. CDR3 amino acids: CASSLQMGATDTQYF. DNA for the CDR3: TGTGCCAGCAGCCTCCAAATGGGTGCTACAGATACGCAGTATTTT.